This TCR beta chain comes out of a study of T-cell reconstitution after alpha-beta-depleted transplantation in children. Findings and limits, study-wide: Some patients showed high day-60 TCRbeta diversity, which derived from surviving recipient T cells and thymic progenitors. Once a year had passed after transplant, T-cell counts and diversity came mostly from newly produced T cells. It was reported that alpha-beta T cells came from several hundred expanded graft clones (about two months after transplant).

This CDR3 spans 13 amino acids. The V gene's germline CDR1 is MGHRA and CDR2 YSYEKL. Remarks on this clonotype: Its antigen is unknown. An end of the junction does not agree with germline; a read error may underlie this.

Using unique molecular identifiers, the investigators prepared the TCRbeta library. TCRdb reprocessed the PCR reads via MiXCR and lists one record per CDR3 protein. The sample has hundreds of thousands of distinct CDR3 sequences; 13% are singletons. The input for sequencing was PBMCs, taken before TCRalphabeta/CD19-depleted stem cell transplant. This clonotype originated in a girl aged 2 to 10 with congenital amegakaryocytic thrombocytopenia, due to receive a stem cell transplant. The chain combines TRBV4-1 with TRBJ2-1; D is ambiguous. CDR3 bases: TGCGCCAGCAGCCAAGATCGAGAGAAACCGTGGGTCTTC. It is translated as CASSQDREKPWVF.